Sequencing of this TCR beta chain was carried out in a study of early T cells in non-severe SARS-CoV-2 infection. Study summary: The input, bulk RNA from unsorted whole blood, was sequenced, and chains were unpaired. Study-level points and caveats: Comparison of clonotypes with VDJdb favored anti-spike CD8 responses while missing private and CD4 specificities.

In germline, CDR1 is DFQATT, CDR2 SNEGSKA (reference sequence). This CDR3 comprises 15 residues. Between the trimmed V and J ends, which lost 1 base and 3 bases, there was a span of 15 bases. This clonotype was recorded a few times. The antigen is undetermined. Attached unique molecular identifiers marked individual cDNA molecules. TCRdb re-analysed the 5' RACE reads in MiXCR, keeping a single row per CDR3 protein. The sample consists of 75,000 to 90,000 distinct CDR3 sequences, roughly 12% of them appearing once. Material for sequencing was whole blood. The chain uses TRBV20-1 and TRBJ2-5; D is unclear. This receptor was identified in an adult who was a healthcare worker with PCR-confirmed SARS-CoV-2 infection or an uninfected control (not recorded which). In DNA, the CDR3 is TGCAGTGCTAGAGGCCCGGTGGAAGTTGAAGAGACCCAGTACTTC. Its protein product is CSARGPVEVEETQYF.